This T cell receptor beta chain was found in a study of T cell responses to AZD1222 COVID-19 vaccine. This CDR3 comprises 13 residues. V was clipped by 8 bases and J by 4 bases, with 14 bases between them. Germline V lookup: CDR1 SGHVS, CDR2 FQNEAQ. About this clone itself: Its target is unknown.

Clones were sequenced by immunoSEQ multiplex PCR, and TCRdb holds only the in-frame ones, with some missing. The table lists 120,000 or so clones, roughly 87% of them singletons, with 1% to 1.5% in the top ten. General observations from the study: Compared with day 0, the breadth and depth of the Spike-specific TCR repertoire rose significantly after two doses of AZD1222.

The rearrangement links TRBV7-8 to TRBJ2-5; perhaps TRBD2 as D (5 bases). The origin of this receptor is an adult in good health. Material: peripheral blood, obtained on day 0 of AZD1222 vaccination. The CDR3 DNA reads TGTGCCAGCGGCCTGGGGAGCCCAGAGACCCAGTACTTC. It specifies CASGLGSPETQYF. Filled out from reference TRBV7-8 and TRBJ2-5, the complete variable domain reads GAGVSQSPRYKVAKRGQDVALRCDPISGHVSLFWYQQALGQGPEFLTYFQNEAQLDKSGLPSDRFFAERPEGSVSTLKIQRTQQEDSAVYLCASGLGSPETQYFGPGTRLLVL.